This T cell receptor beta chain appears in the sequencing data of a study of CD8+CD57+ T cells in acquired aplastic anemia. Overall study: Each DNA sample taken from sorted CD4+ and CD8+ cells came to about 3.2 ug on average. Findings and caveats of the study: Significance was not reached for CD8+ Simpson's diversity between patients and controls. Found in both controls and patients were approximately 30 CD8+ CDR3 sequences.

The TCR beta profiling, which covered VDJ combination and CDR3 sequence, was carried out using genomic DNA as the template. TCRdb ran MiXCR on the reads and lists one entry per CDR3 protein. This sample carries hundreds of thousands of distinct CDR3 sequences, around 72% of them seen once, and the ten largest clones take 4%. On this clonotype: The target antigen is unknown.

Per the germline V gene, CDR1 is SGHTS and CDR2 is YDEGEE. Trimming left V 4 bases short and J 3 bases short, with 10 bases between. This CDR3 contains 13 residues. Source material: sorted CD4+, CD8+, or CD8+CD57+ T cells (not recorded which) from PBMCs. The chain uses TRBV5-8 and TRBJ2-5; maybe TRBD1 (6 bases). This TCR was sampled from a human donor in good health, serving as a control. CDR3 region: CASSLWTEETQYF. The CDR3 DNA reads TGTGCCAGCAGCCTGTGGACAGAAGAGACCCAGTACTTC.